This TCR beta chain came from a study of blood T cells in healthy people across ages. For the second PCR, which ran for roughly 7 to 11 cycles, a sample-barcoded 5' primer and a J-beta primer mix were used. Each cDNA molecule received a tag from a template-switch adaptor that had 12 random nucleotides. Using its own MiXCR run on the 5' RACE reads, TCRdb lists one record per CDR3 protein. The table records approximately 880,000 distinct CDR3 sequences, around 49% of them present only once. Sample donors were healthy Caucasian individuals that came from Russia, aged roughly 6 to 100. Study-wide points: Possibly confounding the expanded clonotype changes was the fact that donor CMV status was unknown. A conclusive naive versus antigen-experienced comparison was prevented by the unsorted PBMCs.

The table lists this clonotype with many counts. The antigen is unknown. The origin of this receptor is a man younger than 40 in good health. Source material: blood.

The CDR3 region has the DNA TGCAGCGTTACAGGCGCCCTCACAGATACGCAGTATTTT. As protein: CSVTGALTDTQYF. The chain uses TRBV29-1 and TRBJ2-3; perhaps TRBD1 as D (5 bases). The CDR3 covers 13 residues. CDR1 is SQVTM and CDR2 is ANQGSEA in the germline V gene. The V end lost 5 bases, the J end lost 2 bases, and 11 bases lay between the germline ends.